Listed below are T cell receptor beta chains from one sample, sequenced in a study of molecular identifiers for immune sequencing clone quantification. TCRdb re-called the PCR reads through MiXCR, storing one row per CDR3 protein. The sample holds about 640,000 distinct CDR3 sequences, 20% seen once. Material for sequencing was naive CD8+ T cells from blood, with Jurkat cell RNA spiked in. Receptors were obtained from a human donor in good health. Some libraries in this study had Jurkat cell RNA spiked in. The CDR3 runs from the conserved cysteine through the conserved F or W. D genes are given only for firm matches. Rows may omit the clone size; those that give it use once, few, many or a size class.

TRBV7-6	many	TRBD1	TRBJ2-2	CASGEGTGGTGELFF	TGTGCCAGCGGAGAAGGGACAGGGGGCACCGGGGAGCTGTTTTTT
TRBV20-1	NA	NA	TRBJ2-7	CSARNSWELSCEQYF	TGCAGTGCTAGAAATTCGTGGGAACTCTCCTGCGAGCAGTACTTC
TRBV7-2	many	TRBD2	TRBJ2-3	CASGSGGRDTQYF	TGTGCCTCGGGTAGCGGGGGGAGAGATACGCAGTATTTT
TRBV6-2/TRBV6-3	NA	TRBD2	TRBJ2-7	CACRPPGLATYEQYF	TGTGCCTGCAGGCCACCGGGACTAGCGACCTACGAGCAGTACTTC
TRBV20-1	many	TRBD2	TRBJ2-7	CSARSSGTSGYEQYF	TGCAGTGCTCGTAGCTCCGGGACTAGCGGCTACGAGCAGTACTTC
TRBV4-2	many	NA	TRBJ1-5	CASSQARGGNQPQHF	TGTGCCAGCAGCCAGGCTAGGGGGGGAAATCAGCCCCAGCATTTT
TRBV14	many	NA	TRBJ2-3	CASSQPRVADTQYF	TGTGCCAGCAGCCAACCCAGGGTTGCAGATACGCAGTATTTT
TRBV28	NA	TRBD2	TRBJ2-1	CASSLSPTSTEQFF	TGTGCCAGCAGTTTATCCCCGACTAGCACTGAGCAGTTCTTC
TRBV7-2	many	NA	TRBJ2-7	CASSSLLGGEATYEQYF	TGTGCCAGCAGCTCCCTTTTAGGTGGGGAGGCCACCTACGAGCAGTACTTC
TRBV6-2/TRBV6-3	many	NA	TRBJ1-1	CASTPGSFEAFF	TGTGCCAGCACCCCCGGGAGTTTCGAAGCTTTCTTT
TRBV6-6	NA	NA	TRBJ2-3	CAGSPGVTDTQYF	TGTGCCGGCAGTCCCGGTGTCACAGATACGCAGTATTTT
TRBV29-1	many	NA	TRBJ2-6	CSVEDGGGLGANVLTF	TGCAGCGTTGAAGATGGGGGGGGGCTTGGGGCCAACGTCCTGACTTTC
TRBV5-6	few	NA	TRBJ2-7	CASSLWGVVSQSSYEQYF	TGTGCCAGCAGCTTGTGGGGTGTCGTGTCGCAGAGCTCCTACGAGCAGTACTTC
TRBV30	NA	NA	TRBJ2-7	CAWREGFPYEQYF	TGTGCCTGGAGGGAGGGGTTCCCCTACGAGCAGTACTTC
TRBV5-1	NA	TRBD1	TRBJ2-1	CASGSTDREEFF	TGCGCCAGCGGCTCAACAGACAGGGAAGAATTCTTC
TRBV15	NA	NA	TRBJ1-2	CATSREGLRGGYTF	TGTGCCACCAGCAGAGAGGGGCTCCGGGGCGGCTACACCTTC
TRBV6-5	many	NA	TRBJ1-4	CASSYLQGDEKLFF	TGTGCCAGCAGTTACTTACAGGGAGATGAAAAACTGTTTTTT
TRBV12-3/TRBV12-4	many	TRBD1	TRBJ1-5	CASSEQGVGNQPQHF	TGTGCCAGCAGTGAGCAGGGGGTCGGAAATCAGCCCCAGCATTTT
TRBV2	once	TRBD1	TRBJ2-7	CASSEAIIGQVLYEQYF	TGTGCCAGCAGTGAAGCTATTATAGGACAGGTACTCTACGAGCAGTACTTC
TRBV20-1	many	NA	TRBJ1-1	CSARDRAGRERPDTEAFF	TGCAGTGCTAGAGATAGGGCAGGAAGGGAACGTCCGGACACTGAAGCTTTCTTT
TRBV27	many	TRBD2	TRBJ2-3	CASSTNASGRTATDTQYF	TGTGCCAGCAGTACGAACGCTAGCGGGAGGACAGCCACAGATACGCAGTATTTT
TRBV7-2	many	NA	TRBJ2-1	CASSSSGRDYYNEQFF	TGTGCCAGCAGCTCATCGGGGCGGGATTACTACAATGAGCAGTTCTTC
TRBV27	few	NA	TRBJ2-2	CASSPITGNTGELFF	TGTGCCAGCAGCCCGATCACTGGGAACACCGGGGAGCTGTTTTTT
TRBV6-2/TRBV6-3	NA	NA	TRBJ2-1	CASSYLAVMDEQFF	TGTGCCAGCAGTTACTTAGCGGTGATGGATGAGCAGTTCTTC
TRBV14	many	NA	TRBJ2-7	CASGSLGSYEQYF	TGTGCCAGCGGGAGCTTAGGGTCCTACGAGCAGTACTTC
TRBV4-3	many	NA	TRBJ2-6	CASSQDRGYGANVLTF	TGCGCCAGCAGCCAAGACAGGGGATATGGGGCCAACGTCCTGACTTTC
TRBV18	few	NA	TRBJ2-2	CASSPRDRLANTGELFF	TGTGCCAGCTCACCGAGAGACAGACTCGCGAACACCGGGGAGCTGTTTTTT
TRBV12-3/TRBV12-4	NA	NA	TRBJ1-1	CASADHTDTEAFF	TGTGCCAGCGCTGACCACACAGACACTGAAGCTTTCTTT
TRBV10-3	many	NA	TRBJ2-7	CAISEGTYEQYF	TGTGCCATCAGTGAAGGGACCTACGAGCAGTACTTC
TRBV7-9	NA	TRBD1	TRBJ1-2	CASSWGQGDYGYTF	TGTGCCAGCAGCTGGGGACAGGGAGACTATGGCTACACCTTC
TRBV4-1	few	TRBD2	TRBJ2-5	CASSQVTSGGARETQYF	TGCGCCAGCAGCCAAGTCACTAGCGGGGGGGCCAGGGAGACCCAGTACTTC
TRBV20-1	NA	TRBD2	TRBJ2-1	CSAREPGLVWNEQFF	TGCAGTGCTAGAGAACCGGGACTAGTTTGGAATGAGCAGTTCTTC